The 3 T cell receptor beta chains listed next were all sequenced from one sample in a study of cytomegalovirus exposure and HLA in healthy donors (dated by TCRdb to the late 2010s). The library was obtained by the immunoSEQ multiplex PCR assay. For the multiplex PCR, a mixture combining 60 forward primers for TCR Vbeta segments and 13 reverse primers for TCR Jbeta segments was used. The table comes from immuneACCESS by way of TCRdb, which keeps in-frame sequences with V and J called. Part of the clones is missing from these tables; in studies checked, under half for an unresolved V gene and the rest for unknown reasons. The sample table shows about 120,000 clones, and under 70% are seen once. The biggest ten clones account for more than 1.5% of the sample. Sequenced sample: PBMCs. These receptors came from a young man in good health and CMV-seronegative.

A word on this clone: A read error may account for a junction end that differs from germline. The chain is built from TRBV4-1 and TRBJ2-3; weak D call: TRBD1 (6 bases). The germline V gene encodes CDR1 MGHRA and CDR2 YSYEKL. The CDR3 runs 15 residues. The CDR3 sequence: CPSSHETGIPDTQYF. In DNA form, the CDR3 reads TGCCCCAGCAGCCATGAAACAGGGATCCCAGATACGCAGTATTTT.

This sequence joins TRBV10-1 and TRBJ2-3, with TRBD2 matching over 8 bases. The germline V gene encodes CDR1 WNHNN and CDR2 SYGVQD (reference sequence). Trimming at V came to 6 bases and at J to 4 bases, leaving 9 bases not matched to a gene. This CDR3 is built from 15 residues. The CDR3 loop reads CASRQGLGEADTQYF. The CDR3 DNA is TGCGCCAGCAGACAGGGACTAGGGGAGGCAGATACGCAGTATTTT.

V is TRBV5-1 and J is TRBJ1-1, with D perhaps TRBD1 (6 bases). CDR3 size: 14 residues. With 2 bases removed from V and 4 bases from J, the gap between germline ends came to 12 bases. Germline CDR1 and CDR2: SGHRS and YFSETQ. CDR3 nucleotide sequence: TGCGCCAGCAGCTTACCAGGGGTCGGCACTGAAGCTTTCTTT. This gives the protein CASSLPGVGTEAFF.